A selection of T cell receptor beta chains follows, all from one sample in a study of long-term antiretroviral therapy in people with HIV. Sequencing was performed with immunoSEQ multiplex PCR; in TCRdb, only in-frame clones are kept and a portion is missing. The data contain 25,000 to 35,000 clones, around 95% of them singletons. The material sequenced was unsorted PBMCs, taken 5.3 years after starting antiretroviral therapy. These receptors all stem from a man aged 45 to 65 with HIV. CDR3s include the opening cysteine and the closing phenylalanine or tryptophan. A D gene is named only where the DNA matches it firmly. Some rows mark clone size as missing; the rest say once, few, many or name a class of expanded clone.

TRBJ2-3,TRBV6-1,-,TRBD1,CASSAGTGGFTDTQYF,TGTGCCAGCAGTGCCGGGACAGGGGGATTCACAGATACGCAGTATTTT
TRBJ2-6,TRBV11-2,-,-,CASSLAAGGFGANVLTF,TGTGCCAGCAGCTTGGCGGCAGGGGGGTTCGGGGCCAACGTCCTGACTTTC
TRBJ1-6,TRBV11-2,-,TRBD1,CASSPEGQRNSPLHF,TGTGCCAGCAGCCCCGAGGGACAGCGAAATTCACCCCTCCACTTT
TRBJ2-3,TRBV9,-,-,CASSELGRPDTQYF,TGTGCCAGCAGCGAACTAGGGAGGCCAGATACGCAGTATTTT
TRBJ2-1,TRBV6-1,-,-,CASSEGGPAYNEQFF,TGTGCCAGCAGTGAAGGGGGGCCGGCCTACAATGAGCAGTTCTTC
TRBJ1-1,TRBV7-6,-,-,CASSLAGSSEAFF,TGTGCCAGCAGCTTAGCGGGGTCCTCTGAAGCTTTCTTT
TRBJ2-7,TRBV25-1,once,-,CASSDPDRGREQYF,TGTGCCAGCAGTGACCCGGACAGAGGGCGGGAGCAGTACTTC
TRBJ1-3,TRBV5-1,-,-,CASSLGQSGNTIYF,TGCGCCAGCAGCTTGGGCCAGTCTGGAAACACCATATATTTT
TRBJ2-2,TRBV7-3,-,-,CASSQGTTGELFF,TGTGCCAGCAGCCAAGGGACCACCGGGGAGCTGTTTTTT
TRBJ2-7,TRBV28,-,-,CASSSLYEQYF,TGTGCCAGCAGTTCGCTTTACGAGCAGTACTTC
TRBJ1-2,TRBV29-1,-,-,CSVGTKDYGYTF,TGCAGCGTTGGGACAAAGGACTATGGCTACACCTTC
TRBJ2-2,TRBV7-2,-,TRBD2,CASSSGLPTGELFF,TGTGCCAGCAGCTCGGGACTACCCACCGGGGAGCTGTTTTTT
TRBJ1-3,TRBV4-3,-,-,CASSPGQTISSGNTIYF,TGCGCCAGCAGCCCTGGACAGACCATTAGCTCTGGAAACACCATATATTTT
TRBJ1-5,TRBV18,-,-,CASSPTGKTNQPQHF,TGTGCCAGCTCGCCAACAGGGAAGACAAATCAGCCCCAGCATTTT
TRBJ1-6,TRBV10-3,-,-,CAISESQGTPLHF,TGTGCCATCAGTGAGTCGCAGGGAACACCCCTCCACTTT
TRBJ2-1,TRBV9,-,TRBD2,CASSDRGRVEQFF,TGTGCCAGCAGCGACCGTGGGAGGGTTGAGCAGTTCTTC
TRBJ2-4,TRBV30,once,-,CAWSVRYQGSHIQYF,TGTGCCTGGAGTGTAAGGTACCAGGGCAGTCACATTCAGTACTTC
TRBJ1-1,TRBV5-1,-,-,CASSQKGGAVTEAFF,TGCGCCAGCAGCCAAAAGGGGGGCGCCGTCACTGAAGCTTTCTTT
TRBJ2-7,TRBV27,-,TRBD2,CASSSLAGADYEQYF,TGTGCCAGCAGTTCCCTAGCGGGGGCCGACTACGAGCAGTACTTC
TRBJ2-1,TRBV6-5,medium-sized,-,CASSYVSTGRGEQFF,TGTGCCAGCAGTTACGTATCGACAGGGCGGGGAGAGCAGTTCTTC
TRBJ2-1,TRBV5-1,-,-,CASSLVSWGEQFF,TGCGCCAGCAGCTTGGTCAGTTGGGGTGAGCAGTTCTTC
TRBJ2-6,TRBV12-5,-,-,CASGLVTGGSGANVLTF,TGTGCTAGTGGTTTGGTAACCGGGGGCTCTGGGGCCAACGTCCTGACTTTC
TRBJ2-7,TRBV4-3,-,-,CASSQDPGQWAEQYF,TGCGCCAGCAGCCAAGATCCCGGACAGTGGGCCGAACAGTACTTC
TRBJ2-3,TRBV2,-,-,CASSVQGGSTDTQYF,TGTGCCAGCAGTGTGCAGGGGGGAAGCACAGATACGCAGTATTTT
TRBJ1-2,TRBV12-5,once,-,CASGLAAGGIANYGYTF,TGTGCTAGTGGTTTGGCCGCCGGGGGGATAGCTAACTATGGCTACACCTTC
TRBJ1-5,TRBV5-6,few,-,CASSLRGDGIQPQHF,TGTGCCAGCAGCTTACGGGGCGACGGGATTCAGCCCCAGCATTTT
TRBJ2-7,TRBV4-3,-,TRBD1,CASSQVRQGAYEQYF,TGCGCCAGCAGCCAAGTAAGGCAGGGGGCGTACGAGCAGTACTTC
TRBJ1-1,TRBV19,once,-,CASSRVAGNTEAFF,TGTGCCAGTAGTAGAGTGGCAGGGAACACTGAAGCTTTCTTT
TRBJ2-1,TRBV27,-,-,CASSPPSYEQFF,TGTGCCAGCAGTCCTCCGTCCTATGAGCAGTTCTTC
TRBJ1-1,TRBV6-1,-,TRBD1,CASSDKGARNTEAFF,TGTGCCAGCAGTGATAAGGGGGCGAGGAACACTGAAGCTTTCTTT
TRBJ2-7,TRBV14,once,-,CASSQESGFGYEQYF,TGTGCCAGCAGCCAAGAATCCGGGTTTGGGTACGAGCAGTACTTC
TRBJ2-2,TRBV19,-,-,CASSIAGNTGELFF,TGTGCCAGTAGTATCGCGGGGAACACCGGGGAGCTGTTTTTT
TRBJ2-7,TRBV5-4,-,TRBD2,CASSSPEVAGSYEQYF,TGTGCCAGCAGCTCTCCTGAGGTAGCGGGGTCCTACGAGCAGTACTTC
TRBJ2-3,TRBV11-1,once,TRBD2,CASSPLAGAGDTQYF,TGTGCCAGCAGCCCACTAGCGGGGGCCGGGGATACGCAGTATTTT
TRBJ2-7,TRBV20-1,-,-,CSATDRGEQYF,TGCAGTGCTACGGACAGAGGCGAGCAGTACTTC
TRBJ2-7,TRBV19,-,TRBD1,CASSWDRGSEQYF,TGTGCCAGTAGCTGGGACAGGGGGTCCGAGCAGTACTTC
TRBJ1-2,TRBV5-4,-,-,CASSETGSRNYGYTF,TGTGCCAGCAGCGAGACAGGCTCCCGTAACTATGGCTACACCTTC
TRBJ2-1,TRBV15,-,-,CATSPYSGEQFF,TGTGCCACCAGCCCCTACTCGGGTGAGCAGTTCTTC
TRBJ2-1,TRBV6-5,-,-,CASSSQGYSSYNEQFF,TGTGCCAGCAGTTCACAGGGTTATAGCTCCTACAATGAGCAGTTCTTC
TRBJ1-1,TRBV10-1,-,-,CASSEKRVGTEAFF,TGCGCCAGCAGTGAAAAAAGGGTGGGGACTGAAGCTTTCTTT
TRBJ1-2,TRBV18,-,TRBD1,CASSPGQALYDSPSYGYTF,TGTGCCAGCTCGCCGGGACAGGCATTATATGATTCCCCTTCTTATGGCTACACCTTC
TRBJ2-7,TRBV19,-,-,CASSIEQDRDYEQYF,TGTGCCAGTAGTATAGAACAGGACAGAGACTACGAGCAGTACTTC
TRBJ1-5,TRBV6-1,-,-,CASSEGGSQHF,TGTGCCAGCAGCGAGGGGGGTTCCCAGCATTTT
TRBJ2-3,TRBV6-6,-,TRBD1,CASREGARHTDTQYF,TGTGCCAGCCGTGAGGGGGCCCGGCACACAGATACGCAGTATTTT
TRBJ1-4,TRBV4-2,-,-,CASSHVSRPHEKLFF,TGTGCCAGCAGCCATGTCTCACGGCCTCATGAAAAACTGTTTTTT
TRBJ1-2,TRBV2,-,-,CANYHRASSGGYTF,TGTGCCAACTATCACAGGGCCTCCTCAGGAGGCTACACCTTC
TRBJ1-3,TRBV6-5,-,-,CASSYSTGVGGNTIYF,TGTGCCAGCAGTTACTCGACGGGGGTAGGAGGAAACACCATATATTTT
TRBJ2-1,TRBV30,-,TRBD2,CAWSVGLAGDNEQFF,TGTGCCTGGAGTGTAGGGCTAGCGGGGGACAATGAGCAGTTCTTC
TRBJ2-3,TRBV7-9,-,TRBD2,CASSLAGHTDTQYF,TGTGCCAGCAGCCTAGCGGGGCACACAGATACGCAGTATTTT
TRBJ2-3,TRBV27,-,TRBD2,CASSLGRGRTDTQYF,TGTGCCAGCAGTTTAGGGAGGGGCCGCACAGATACGCAGTATTTT
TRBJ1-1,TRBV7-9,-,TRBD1,CASSQDRGPNTEAFF,TGTGCCAGCAGCCAGGACAGGGGGCCGAACACTGAAGCTTTCTTT
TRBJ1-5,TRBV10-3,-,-,CASRRTDNQPQHF,TGTGCCTCCCGCCGGACGGACAATCAGCCCCAGCATTTT
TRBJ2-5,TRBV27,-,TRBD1,CASSPLLTGGIETQYF,TGTGCCAGCAGTCCCCTACTGACAGGGGGTATAGAGACCCAGTACTTC